The clone carrying this TCR beta chain was seen at least ten times. This specimen comes from a study of T cells in Graves' hyperthyroidism and ophthalmopathy. V lost 7 bases and J lost 3; bases outside the gene matches: 11. This CDR3 region has 16 residues. Germline CDR1 and CDR2: SGDLS and YYNGEE. RNA transcripts served as the template for amplifying TCR beta CDR3 regions. The study used the HTBI primer set for a first-round RT-PCR of the TCR CDR3. A single record per CDR3 protein comes from TCRdb applying MiXCR to the multiplex PCR reads. The top ten clones hold about 7% of a sample with about 590,000 distinct CDR3 sequences, about 15% of them seen once. Researchers barred patients who had uncontrolled infection, other autoimmune disease, pregnancy or lactation.

The source is a woman under 40 with Graves' hyperthyroidism. The sequenced material came from blood. The chain has TRBV9 and TRBJ2-2; TRBD2 matches 8 bases. The CDR3 DNA follows: TGTGCCAGCGCCTCCCCAGCGGGAGTTGACACCGGGGAGCTGTTTTTT. It specifies CASASPAGVDTGELFF.